The 18 T cell receptor beta chains listed next were all sequenced from one sample in a study of blood T cells in healthy people across ages. A second PCR of about 7 to 12 cycles used a sample-barcoded 5' primer and a J-beta primer mix. One entry per CDR3 protein results from TCRdb running MiXCR on the 5' RACE reads. The top ten hold under 30% of the sample, which has around 1,800,000 distinct CDR3 sequences, roughly two fifths seen once. The sample taken for sequencing was blood. The receptors derive from a human donor in good health.

In its sample, this clonotype was seen a few times. The chain carries TRBV12-3 or TRBV12-4 and TRBJ1-5; 9 positions agree with TRBD1. This CDR3 is 17 amino acids long. V trimming: 6 bases; J trimming: 0 bases; junction bases outside the gene matches: 9. The CDR3 DNA follows: TGTGCCAGCAGCCAGAGGACAGGGGTGTATAGCAATCAGCCCCAGCATTTT. Amino acid sequence: CASSQRTGVYSNQPQHF.

In nucleotides, the CDR3 is TGTGCCACCAGCAATAGACAGGGGGGGAATGAGCAGTTCTTC. Translated: CATSNRQGGNEQFF. The chain carries TRBV15 and TRBJ2-1; 9 bases map to TRBD1. In germline, CDR1 is LNHNV, CDR2 YYDKDF (reference sequence). The V gene end was trimmed by 4 bases and the J gene end by 7 bases; junction bases not matched to a gene: 5. This CDR3 contains 14 residues.

The V gene is TRBV4-2, the J gene TRBJ1-1; 8 positions agree with TRBD1. The CDR3 totals 15 residues. Germline loops: CDR1 LGHNA, CDR2 YNFKEQ. The trim removed 3 bases at V and 3 bases at J, leaving 6 bases unmatched. CDR3 nucleotide sequence: TGTGCCAGCAGCCACGACGGACAGGGCGACACTGAAGCTTTCTTT. Translated: CASSHDGQGDTEAFF.

The chain couples TRBV9 to TRBJ1-1; TRBD1 matches at 8 bases. V lost 3 bases to trimming and J lost 4 bases; unmatched junction nucleotides: 8. Germline lookup yields CDR1 SGDLS and CDR2 YYNGEE. The CDR3 is made up of 15 amino acids. In DNA form, the CDR3 reads TGTGCCAGCAGCGAGGGGGACAGGTCATTCACTGAAGCTTTCTTT. This codes for CASSEGDRSFTEAFF.

This clonotype was observed a handful of times. This rearrangement joins TRBV20-1 to TRBJ2-1; D possibly matches TRBD1 or TRBD2 (7 bases each). Between the trimmed V and J ends, which lost 6 bases and 7 bases, there was a span of 25 bases. The CDR3 runs to 16 residues. Germline CDR1 is DFQATT and CDR2 is SNEGSKA (reference sequence). CDR3 DNA: TGCAGTGCCCCGCAGGCCGAGCCGGGGGGACAGAATGAGCAGTTCTTC. Its protein is CSAPQAEPGGQNEQFF.

The chain links TRBV12-5 to TRBJ1-1, with 8 bases fitting TRBD1. The CDR3 length is 14 residues. The ends lost 6 bases at V and 3 bases at J; junction bases unmatched: 6. The germline gives CDR1 LGHNT, CDR2 FRNRAP. DNA of the CDR3: TGTGCTAGTGGACCCCCACAGGGGGACACTGAAGCTTTCTTT. Protein product: CASGPPQGDTEAFF.

This chain connects TRBV7-2 to TRBJ1-6; no clear D gene. Deletions cut 1 base from V and 3 bases from J, with 13 bases between. There are 17 residues in the CDR3. Germline lookup yields CDR1 SGHTA and CDR2 FQGNSA. The CDR3 DNA sequence: TGTGCCAGCAGCTTAGGGTACCCAAGCTTCTATAATTCACCCCTCCACTTT. Translation gives CASSLGYPSFYNSPLHF.

This clonotype has just a few counts. The chain couples TRBV7-8 to TRBJ2-5; D is possibly TRBD2 (6 bases). Germline V CDR1 and CDR2: SGHVS, FQNEAQ. The V end was cut by 7 bases, the J end by 1 base, with 13 bases between. This CDR3 comprises 14 residues. The CDR3 loop reads CASTPSSGQETQYF. The CDR3 nucleotides read TGTGCCAGCACCCCGAGTAGCGGCCAAGAGACCCAGTACTTC. Supplemented by reference TRBV7-8 and TRBJ2-5, the full variable domain reads GAGVSQSPRYKVAKRGQDVALRCDPISGHVSLFWYQQALGQGPEFLTYFQNEAQLDKSGLPSDRFFAERPEGSVSTLKIQRTQQEDSAVYLCASTPSSGQETQYFGPGTRLLVL.

Written as DNA, the CDR3 is TGTGCCAGTAGTCTCCTACTCGCGTACAGGGCTGAAGCTTTCTTT. It translates to CASSLLLAYRAEAFF. The V gene is TRBV19, the J gene TRBJ1-1; the D gene is possibly TRBD1 (6 bases). Trimming shortened V by 5 bases and J by 6 bases, and 19 bases separated the two germline ends. CDR3 length equals 15 residues. Germline CDR1 is LNHDA and CDR2 is SQIVND (reference sequence). Supplemented by reference TRBV19 and TRBJ1-1, the full variable domain reads DGGITQSPKYLFRKEGQNVTLSCEQNLNHDAMYWYRQDPGQGLRLIYYSQIVNDFQKGDIAEGYSVSREKKESFPLTVTSAQKNPTAFYLCASSLLLAYRAEAFFGQGTRLTVV.

In its sample, this clonotype was seen a few times. This chain links TRBV5-5 with TRBJ2-7, with 9 bases fitting TRBD2. With V trimmed by 3 bases and J by 2 bases, 6 bases remained unmatched. Germline V gene data show CDR1 as SGHKS and CDR2 as YYEKEE (reference sequence). The CDR3 consists of 15 residues. The CDR3 protein is CASSSSGGNPYEQYF. DNA for the CDR3: TGTGCCAGCAGCTCCAGCGGGGGGAACCCCTACGAGCAGTACTTC.

The V call is TRBV7-2, the J call TRBJ2-5; 14 bases are shared with TRBD2. Per the germline V gene, CDR1 is SGHTA and CDR2 is FQGNSA. The CDR3 has 16 residues. Trimming at V came to 5 bases and at J to 5 bases, leaving 7 bases not matched to a gene. The CDR3 spells CASSPTSGGGRETQYF. The CDR3 DNA follows: TGTGCCAGCAGCCCGACTAGCGGGGGGGGTAGGGAGACCCAGTACTTC.

The chain couples TRBV7-9 to TRBJ2-7; no clear D. V lost 5 bases, J lost 4 bases, and 12 bases lay in between. The CDR3 length is 13 residues. Germline-derived CDR1 and CDR2 are SEHNR and FQNEAQ (reference sequence). This chain's CDR3 is CASSPMVGYEQYF. CDR3 in DNA: TGTGCCAGCAGCCCCATGGTGGGTTACGAGCAGTACTTC.

This clonotype was detected only a few times. This rearrangement joins TRBV2 to TRBJ2-1; D is unclear. V shed 6 bases and J shed 6 bases, with 18 bases lying between them. This CDR3 is 15 amino acids long. Germline-derived CDR1 and CDR2 are SNHLY and FYNNEI. CDR3 sequence: CASSPQEIPGNEQFF. CDR3 coding DNA: TGTGCCAGCAGCCCCCAGGAGATCCCCGGCAATGAGCAGTTCTTC.

This clonotype was detected only a few times. The junction shows a germline mismatch at one end, possibly a read error. The chain recombines TRBV7-7 with TRBJ2-7; TRBD1 is a possible D gene (5 bases). The CDR3 runs to 15 residues. Germline V lookup: CDR1 SSHAT, CDR2 FNYEAQ (reference sequence). The chain's CDR3 is CASSSRQILSYEQYF. As DNA, the CDR3 is TGTGCTAGCAGCTCCCGACAGATTCTCTCCTACGAGCAGTACTTC.

The chain uses TRBV7-3 and TRBJ2-7; D perhaps matches TRBD2 (7 bases). The tail of the sequence fits TRBJ2-5 better, so the J call may be wrong. This CDR3 has 16 amino acids. Germline V lookup: CDR1 SGHTA, CDR2 FQGTGA. The CDR3 sequence: CASSLSPAGAGETQYF. The CDR3 nucleotides are TGTGCCAGCAGCTTAAGTCCTGCGGGGGCAGGGGAGACCCAGTACTTC.

Comment on this clonotype: A read error may explain this, as a much larger clone is one base away. V gene TRBV29-1 combines with J gene TRBJ2-4, with D possibly being TRBD2 (5 bases). V was pared by 7 bases and J by 1 base, with 17 bases between. The CDR3 length is 15 residues. Germline values: CDR1 SQVTM, CDR2 ANQGSEA. CDR3: CSAYGIAAAKNIQYF. The DNA of the CDR3 is TGCAGCGCCTACGGGATCGCAGCGGCCAAAAACATTCAGTACTTC.

This chain connects TRBV6-5 to TRBJ2-3; no reliable D call. V was pared by 0 bases and J by 11 bases, with 15 bases between. This CDR3 has 14 amino acids. Germline loops: CDR1 MNHEY, CDR2 SVGAGI. The CDR3 spells CASSYSNVGYRQYF. The CDR3 bases are TGTGCCAGCAGTTACTCGAATGTGGGATACCGGCAGTATTTT.

The chain joins TRBV5-4 to TRBJ2-5; D perhaps matches TRBD2 (7 bases). Germline CDR1 SGHNT, CDR2 YYREEE (reference sequence). The V end was cut by 7 bases, the J end by 1 base, with 14 bases between. The CDR3 consists of 14 residues. The CDR3 coding sequence is TGTGCCAGCGCGAAGGGGGGGCCCCAAGAGACCCAGTACTTC. This translates into CASAKGGPQETQYF.